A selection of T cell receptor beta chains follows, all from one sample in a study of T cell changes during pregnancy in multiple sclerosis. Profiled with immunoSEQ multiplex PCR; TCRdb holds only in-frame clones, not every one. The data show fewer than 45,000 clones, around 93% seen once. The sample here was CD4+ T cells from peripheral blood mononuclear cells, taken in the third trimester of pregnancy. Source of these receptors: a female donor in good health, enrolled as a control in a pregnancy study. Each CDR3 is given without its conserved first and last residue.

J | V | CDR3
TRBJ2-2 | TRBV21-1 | ASSSAFIRGTANTGELF
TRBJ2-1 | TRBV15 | ATSRGTAGMNEQF
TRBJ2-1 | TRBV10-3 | AISDRQGDPNEQF
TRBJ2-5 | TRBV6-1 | ASSQVGGGETQY
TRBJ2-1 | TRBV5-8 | ASRPYPGQGYYNEQF
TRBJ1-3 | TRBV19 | AADPGNSGNTIY
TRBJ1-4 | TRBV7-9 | ASSLERQFNEKLF
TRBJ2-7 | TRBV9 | ASSVGGTSGYEQY
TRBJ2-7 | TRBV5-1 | ASSLSGGPYEQY
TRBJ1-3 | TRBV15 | ATSHPSKDFENTIY
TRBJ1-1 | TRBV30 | AGDRARVYTEAF
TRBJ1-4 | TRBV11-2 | ASSKLSEKLF
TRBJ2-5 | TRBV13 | ASSPQDRVETQY
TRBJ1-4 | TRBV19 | ASSILTATNEKLF
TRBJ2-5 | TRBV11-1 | ASSLIEEETQY
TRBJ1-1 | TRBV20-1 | SATQAPEAF
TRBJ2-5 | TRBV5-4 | ASSLPAPGGKETQY
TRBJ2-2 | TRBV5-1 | ASSWGTGTFTGELF
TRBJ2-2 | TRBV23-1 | AKTYRPGTGCTGELF
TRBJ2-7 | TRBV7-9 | ASSFPGNYEQY
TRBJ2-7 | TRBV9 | ASSVGTGHYEQY
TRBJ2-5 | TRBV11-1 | ASRANVQETQY
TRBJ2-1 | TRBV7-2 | ASSLGSTSGSNEQF
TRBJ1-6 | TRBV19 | ASSTPGQVNSPLH
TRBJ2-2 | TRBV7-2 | ASSFRASGNTGELF
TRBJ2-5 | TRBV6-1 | ASSEGLAGGHGYQETQY
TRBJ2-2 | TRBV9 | ASSVASKGAELF